The 21 T cell receptor beta chains in this list originate from one sample, sequenced in a study of blood T cell repertoires in COVID-19. TCRdb's table, derived via immunoSEQ multiplex PCR, lists solely in-frame clones and lacks some. The sample has 150,000 to 180,000 clones, about 79% seen once. The specimen sequenced was peripheral blood. These TCRs come from a woman aged 55-70 years with acute or convalescent COVID-19.

The chain recombines TRBV9 with TRBJ2-5; possible D gene TRBD1, 5 bases. The V gene's germline CDR1 is SGDLS and CDR2 YYNGEE. The CDR3 totals 13 residues. V lost 6 bases and J lost 4, with 13 bases in between. This CDR3 reads CASTQGAGETQYF. The CDR3 nucleotides read TGTGCCAGCACCCAGGGTGCCGGAGAGACCCAGTACTTC. The variable domain in full, with the rest retrieved from reference TRBV9 and TRBJ2-5, is DSGVTQTPKHLITATGQRVTLRCSPRSGDLSVYWYQQSLDQGLQFLIQYYNGEERAKGNILERFSAQQFPDLHSELNLSSLELGDSALYFCASTQGAGETQYFGPGTRLLVL.

The chain is built from TRBV7-3 and TRBJ1-4; D might be TRBD1 (5 bases). Trimming shortened V by 6 bases and J by 6 bases, and 14 bases separated the two germline ends. Germline CDR1 reads SGHTA; CDR2 reads FQGTGA. CDR3 size: 14 residues. In DNA form, the CDR3 reads TGTGCCAGCAGTTACCAGGGTGGGGATGAAAAACTGTTTTTT. Amino acids: CASSYQGGDEKLFF.

The chain combines TRBV19 with TRBJ2-5; D is perhaps TRBD1 (5 bases). Trimming took off 11 bases at V and 5 bases at J, with 15 bases between the two ends. The CDR3 totals 12 residues. Germline loops: CDR1 LNHDA, CDR2 SQIVND (reference sequence). DNA of the CDR3: TGTGCCTCGCTAGGGGCAATGGAGACCCAGTACTTC. Its protein product is CASLGAMETQYF.

In its sample, this clone was seen once. The chain joins TRBV4-2 to TRBJ2-3; 11 bases match TRBD2. Germline V lookup: CDR1 LGHNA, CDR2 YNFKEQ. CDR3 length equals 17 residues. Trimming took 6 bases from V and 0 from J; bases not matched to a gene: 8. In DNA, the CDR3 is TGTGCCAGCAGTTTTAGCGGGGGGGGTGCTAGCACAGATACGCAGTATTTT. Translating gives CASSFSGGGASTDTQYF.

The rearrangement links TRBV9 to TRBJ2-1, with D perhaps TRBD2 (6 bases). Per the germline V gene, CDR1 is SGDLS and CDR2 is YYNGEE. CDR3 length equals 14 residues. Between the trimmed V and J ends, which lost 4 bases and 7 bases, there was a span of 15 bases. In DNA, the CDR3 is TGTGCCAGCAGCCACCATACGGAGGGGAATGAGCAGTTCTTC. This encodes CASSHHTEGNEQFF. Complete variable domain (other parts from reference TRBV9 and TRBJ2-1): DSGVTQTPKHLITATGQRVTLRCSPRSGDLSVYWYQQSLDQGLQFLIQYYNGEERAKGNILERFSAQQFPDLHSELNLSSLELGDSALYFCASSHHTEGNEQFFGPGTRLTVL.

This clone appeared a few times. The chain joins TRBV10-3 to TRBJ1-6; D is possibly TRBD1 (5 bases). V was clipped by 6 bases and J by 6 bases, with 9 bases between them. The CDR3 is 13 residues long. Germline loops: CDR1 ENHRY, CDR2 SYGVKD. CDR3 sequence (DNA): TGTGCCATCAGCCTGACAGTTAATTCACCCCTCCACTTT. The encoded protein is CAISLTVNSPLHF.

The V and J genes are TRBV28 and TRBJ1-6; 9 positions agree with TRBD1. The germline gives CDR1 MDHEN, CDR2 SYDVKM. The CDR3 spans 15 residues. V was pared by 5 bases and J by 5 bases, with 4 bases of the junction left unmatched. DNA of the CDR3: TGTGCCAGCAGTAGGGACAGGGCAGATAATTCACCCCTCCACTTT. This codes for CASSRDRADNSPLHF.

CDR3 DNA: TGTGCCAGCAGCGTAAGCCTAGCGGGCTTAATTGAGCAGTTCTTC. It translates to CASSVSLAGLIEQFF. V usage is TRBV9 and J usage is TRBJ2-1; 8 positions match TRBD2. Germline lookup yields CDR1 SGDLS and CDR2 YYNGEE. CDR3 length equals 15 residues. Trimming took 1 base from V and 9 from J; bases not matched to a gene: 9.

The chain carries TRBV19 and TRBJ1-1; a weak D match, TRBD1 (6 bases). Trimming removed 5 bases from V and 4 bases from J, with 14 bases in between. The germline V gene has CDR1 LNHDA and CDR2 SQIVND (reference sequence). The CDR3 has 14 amino acids. DNA of the CDR3: TGTGCCAGTAGTCTCAACACAGGGCGCACTGAAGCTTTCTTT. Its translation: CASSLNTGRTEAFF.

The chain links TRBV5-8 to TRBJ1-1; TRBD1 matches 7 bases. The germline V gene encodes CDR1 SGHTS and CDR2 YDEGEE. V dropped 0 bases and J dropped 3; count of bases not matched to a gene: 2. This CDR3 is 14 amino acids long. The CDR3 region is CASSLGRGHTEAFF. CDR3 in DNA: TGTGCCAGCAGCTTGGGAAGGGGGCACACTGAAGCTTTCTTT.

This chain uses TRBV7-9 with TRBJ1-2; 7 bases match TRBD1. The germline V gene encodes CDR1 SEHNR and CDR2 FQNEAQ (reference sequence). CDR3 length equals 15 residues. The junction had 4 bases not matched to a gene; V was cut back by 1 base and J by 2 bases. In DNA form, the CDR3 reads TGTGCCAGCAGCTTAGGGGACAGAAAGAACTATGGCTACACCTTC. The encoded protein is CASSLGDRKNYGYTF. The complete variable domain, with remaining parts taken from reference TRBV7-9 and TRBJ1-2, reads DTGVSQNPRHKITKRGQNVTFRCDPISEHNRLYWYRQTLGQGPEFLTYFQNEAQLEKSRLLSDRFSAERPKGSFSTLEIQRTEQGDSAMYLCASSLGDRKNYGYTFGSGTRLTVV.

CDR3 region: CASSPRDRGQPQHF. In nucleotides, the CDR3 is TGTGCCAGCAGCCCCCGGGACAGGGGCCAGCCCCAGCATTTT. The chain uses TRBV27 and TRBJ1-5; 10 nucleotides align to TRBD1. This CDR3 region has 14 residues. Germline-derived CDR1 and CDR2 are MNHEY and SMNVEV (reference sequence). V shed 6 bases and J 7 bases; nucleotides not matched to a gene: 6.

The sample holds one count of this clone. CDR3 loop: CASSNPGNTEAFF. The CDR3 DNA sequence: TGTGCCAGCAGTAACCCGGGGAACACTGAAGCTTTCTTT. This chain connects TRBV28 to TRBJ1-1; D unclear. Germline CDR1 is MDHEN and CDR2 is SYDVKM. The germline V and J ends were trimmed by 5 bases and 1 base, with 8 bases remaining between them. There are 13 residues in the CDR3.

The chain couples TRBV28 to TRBJ2-2; D remains unclear. This CDR3 comprises 12 residues. CDR1 and CDR2 (germline): MDHEN, SYDVKM. V lost 6 bases, J lost 5 bases, and 7 bases lay in between. This CDR3 is CASRTATGELFF. In DNA form, the CDR3 reads TGTGCCAGCAGAACAGCAACCGGGGAGCTGTTTTTT.

The chain couples TRBV7-2 to TRBJ2-1; 9 bases are shared with TRBD2. The CDR3 length is 15 residues. V shed 3 bases, J shed 2 bases, and the junction held 2 bases outside the gene matches. Germline V gene sequence: CDR1 SGHTA, CDR2 FQGNSA. CDR3 nucleotides: TGTGCCAGCAGCTTTAGCGGGGGAACCTACAATGAGCAGTTCTTC. Protein product: CASSFSGGTYNEQFF. The full variable domain, rest sourced from reference TRBV7-2 and TRBJ2-1, is GAGVSQSPSNKVTEKGKDVELRCDPISGHTALYWYRQSLGQGLEFLIYFQGNSAPDKSGLPSDRFSAERTGGSVSTLTIQRTQQEDSAVYLCASSFSGGTYNEQFFGPGTRLTVL.

This clone came up once. The chain has TRBV27 and TRBJ2-5; D possibly corresponds to TRBD2 (5 bases). CDR1 MNHEY and CDR2 SMNVEV come from the germline V gene (reference sequence). The CDR3 is 16 amino acids. Deletions cut 2 bases from V and 4 bases from J, with 17 bases between. The CDR3 protein is CASSLRSSGRGETQYF. DNA for the CDR3: TGTGCCAGCAGTTTAAGGTCCTCAGGACGGGGAGAGACCCAGTACTTC.

This chain uses TRBV18 with TRBJ1-4; possibly TRBD1 for D (5 bases). The germline V gene has CDR1 KGHSH and CDR2 LQKENI. V was cut by 5 bases and J by 5 bases, with 18 bases left in between. The CDR3 contains 16 residues. The CDR3 here is CASSSNPGLINEKLFF. CDR3 DNA: TGTGCCAGCTCATCAAACCCGGGACTGATAAATGAAAAACTGTTTTTT.

The rearrangement uses TRBV3-1 (or the pseudogene TRBV3-2) and TRBJ1-6; D is unresolved. Trimming removed 7 bases from V and 9 bases from J, with 13 bases in between. The CDR3 has 13 residues. Germline V gene data show CDR1 as LGHDT and CDR2 as YNNKEL (reference sequence). In DNA form, the CDR3 reads TGTGCCAGCAAGGAGGACCGAACTTCACCCCTCCACTTT. This translates into CASKEDRTSPLHF.

The gene calls are TRBV6-5 and TRBJ1-6; possibly TRBD1 for D (5 bases). Trimming pared 0 bases from V and 10 bases from J, leaving 13 bases between. Germline CDR1 and CDR2: MNHEY and SVGAGI. The CDR3 extends over 15 amino acids. DNA of the CDR3: TGTGCCAGCAGTTACTCGATTAGGGGCGAGTCACCCCTCCACTTT. Amino acid sequence: CASSYSIRGESPLHF.

The chain uses TRBV18 and TRBJ1-1, with TRBD1 matching 8 bases. This CDR3 comprises 13 residues. CDR1 and CDR2 (germline): KGHSH, LQKENI. The ends lost 8 bases at V and 1 base at J; junction bases unmatched: 3. The CDR3 protein is CASATGENTEAFF. In DNA, the CDR3 is TGTGCCAGCGCGACAGGGGAGAACACTGAAGCTTTCTTT.

The chain combines TRBV4-1 with TRBJ1-2; maybe TRBD1 (5 bases). The V gene's germline CDR1 is MGHRA and CDR2 YSYEKL. With 1 base removed from V and 0 bases from J, the gap between germline ends came to 15 bases. The CDR3 consists of 17 residues. CDR3 sequence reads: CASSQAPLGGANYGYTF. The CDR3 coding sequence is TGCGCCAGCAGCCAAGCTCCCCTGGGGGGAGCTAACTATGGCTACACCTTC.